One sample yielded the 15 T cell receptor beta chains listed below, sequenced in a study of T cells in narcolepsy. Sequencing was performed with immunoSEQ multiplex PCR; in TCRdb, only in-frame clones are kept and a portion is missing. The sample has tens of thousands of clones, about 77% seen once. The material sequenced was CD45RA- memory CD4+ T cells from PBMCs. These receptors were obtained from a human donor with narcolepsy.

This chain connects TRBV4-1 to TRBJ2-2; D uncertain. V was trimmed by 1 base and J by 3 bases, leaving 12 bases between them. Germline CDR1 reads MGHRA; CDR2 reads YSYEKL. The CDR3 sequence is 16 residues long. The CDR3 DNA reads TGCGCCAGCAGCCAAGTAGACCTAGTATACACCGGGGAGCTGTTTTTT. Translated, it gives CASSQVDLVYTGELFF.

The chain has TRBV11-3 and TRBJ2-3; possible D gene TRBD1, 5 bases. Germline CDR1 and CDR2: SGHNT and YENEEA. The CDR3 runs 14 residues. V was trimmed by 2 bases and J by 1 base, leaving 7 bases between them. CDR3 DNA: TGTGCCAGCAGCTTAACACAGGGCACAGATACGCAGTATTTT. It is translated as CASSLTQGTDTQYF.

The chain employs TRBV7-8 and TRBJ1-5, with D tentatively TRBD1 (6 bases). CDR1 SGHVS and CDR2 FQNEAQ come from the germline V gene. The CDR3 extends over 14 amino acids. With 0 bases removed from V and 6 bases from J, the gap between germline ends came to 9 bases. Here the CDR3 DNA reads TGTGCCAGCAGCTTAGCAGGGGGGGTTCAGCCCCAGCATTTT. Translating it yields CASSLAGGVQPQHF.

V and J are TRBV5-1 and TRBJ2-2; 7 bases are shared with TRBD1. The length of the CDR3 is 13 residues. The V gene end was trimmed by 4 bases and the J gene end by 10 bases; junction bases not matched to a gene: 7. Germline V CDR1 and CDR2: SGHRS, YFSETQ. The CDR3 nucleotides are TGCGCCAGCAGCCCAGGGGGTGAAGTGGAGCTGTTTTTT. The encoded protein is CASSPGGEVELFF.

The V gene is TRBV2, the J gene TRBJ1-1, with D possibly being TRBD1 (5 bases). Germline assignment: CDR1 SNHLY and CDR2 FYNNEI. The CDR3 loop spans 14 amino acids. V lost 10 bases, J lost 1 base, and 16 bases lay in between. CDR3 residues: CAMQREGRNTEAFF. CDR3 nucleotide sequence: TGTGCCATGCAACGGGAGGGACGGAACACTGAAGCTTTCTTT.

The chain is built from TRBV11-2 and TRBJ1-2, with unresolved D. This CDR3 comprises 14 residues. The germline V gene has CDR1 SGHAT and CDR2 FQNNGV. V lost 5 bases to trimming and J lost 5 bases, with 15 bases between them. The CDR3 reads CASSPGVDTYGYTF. CDR3 sequence (DNA): TGTGCCAGCAGCCCTGGGGTGGATACATATGGCTACACCTTC.

This chain uses TRBV11-2 with TRBJ1-1, with no clear D. The germline V gene encodes CDR1 SGHAT and CDR2 FQNNGV. The CDR3 extends over 14 amino acids. Trimming removed 5 bases from V and 1 base from J, with 11 bases in between. The CDR3 sequence: CASSPSTPNTEAFF. The DNA of the CDR3 is TGTGCCAGCAGCCCAAGCACACCGAACACTGAAGCTTTCTTT. Using reference TRBV11-2 and TRBJ1-1 for the parts outside the CDR3, the full variable domain is EAGVAQSPRYKIIEKRQSVAFWCNPISGHATLYWYQQILGQGPKLLIQFQNNGVVDDSQLPKDRFSAERLKGVDSTLKIQPAKLEDSAVYLCASSPSTPNTEAFFGQGTRLTVV.

The chain joins TRBV7-3 to TRBJ2-2, with D unclear. Germline V gene sequence: CDR1 SGHTA, CDR2 FQGTGA. This CDR3 is 17 amino acids long. The V end lost 4 bases, the J end lost 1 base, and 16 bases lay between the germline ends. The CDR3 nucleotides are TGTGCCAGCAGCTCGGCTTCTGGCCAGATGAACACCGGGGAGCTGTTTTTT. It codes for CASSSASGQMNTGELFF.

This clone appeared a single time. Its ends do not fully match the called genes, so a read error is possible. The chain recombines TRBV5-1 with TRBJ1-1; D uncertain. Germline lookup yields CDR1 SGHRS and CDR2 YFSETQ. The CDR3 length is 15 residues. CDR3: CASSLTYRENAEAFF. CDR3 nucleotide sequence: TGCGCCAGCAGTTTAACCTACCGGGAGAACGCTGAAGCTTTCTTT.

This chain uses TRBV11-3 with TRBJ1-1; D unclear. The CDR3 has 13 amino acids. V was pared by 7 bases and J by 1 base, with 10 bases between. Germline lookup yields CDR1 SGHNT and CDR2 YENEEA. CDR3: CASTKSPNTEAFF. In nucleotides, the CDR3 is TGTGCCAGCACCAAATCCCCGAACACTGAAGCTTTCTTT.

This clone is labeled medium-sized. This chain joins TRBV5-3 and TRBJ2-1; D perhaps matches TRBD1 (5 bases). TRBV5-3 is annotated as an ORF whose role is uncertain. The V end was cut by 2 bases, the J end by 7 bases, with 10 bases between. The CDR3 has 13 amino acids. In DNA form, the CDR3 reads TGTGCCAGAAGCTTAAGAAAGGGGAATGAGCAGTTCTTC. Translation gives CARSLRKGNEQFF.

The CDR3: CASSRQLINQPQHF. The CDR3 DNA is TGTGCCAGCAGCCGACAGTTAATAAATCAGCCCCAGCATTTT. The chain carries TRBV6-6 and TRBJ1-5, with a possible D match to TRBD1 (5 bases). The V end was cut by 6 bases, the J end by 4 bases, with 13 bases between. The CDR3 sequence is 14 residues long. Germline loops: CDR1 MNHNY, CDR2 SVGAGI (reference sequence).

This rearrangement joins TRBV11-3 to TRBJ2-2, with TRBD2 as a possible D gene (5 bases). The V and J ends lost 2 bases and 5 bases respectively, with 9 bases between them. The V gene's germline CDR1 is SGHNT and CDR2 YENEEA. This CDR3 has 14 amino acids. The CDR3 loop reads CASSLTRSTGELFF. CDR3 nucleotide sequence: TGTGCCAGCAGCTTAACTAGGTCTACCGGGGAGCTGTTTTTT. The full variable domain, rest sourced from reference TRBV11-3 and TRBJ2-2, is EAGVVQSPRYKIIEKKQPVAFWCNPISGHNTLYWYLQNLGQGPELLIRYENEEAVDDSQLPKDRFSAERLKGVDSTLKIQPAELGDSAVYLCASSLTRSTGELFFGEGSRLTVL.

The chain joins TRBV30 to TRBJ1-1; 9 nucleotides align to TRBD1. This CDR3 comprises 16 residues. With 3 bases clipped from V and 1 base from J, the junction kept 9 bases outside the gene matches. Germline lookup yields CDR1 GTSNPN and CDR2 SVGIG (reference sequence). This CDR3 reads CAWRRGQGSWNTEAFF. Written as DNA, the CDR3 is TGTGCCTGGAGAAGGGGACAGGGCAGTTGGAACACTGAAGCTTTCTTT.

CDR3 residues: CASSAMGGLNTEAFF. The CDR3 DNA is TGTGCCAGCAGCGCGATGGGGGGGCTGAACACTGAAGCTTTCTTT. The rearrangement uses TRBV7-9 and TRBJ1-1; weak D call: TRBD1 (6 bases). Germline values: CDR1 SEHNR, CDR2 FQNEAQ (reference sequence). The V and J ends lost 5 bases and 0 bases respectively, with 13 bases between them. CDR3 size: 15 residues. The full variable domain, with the rest looked up from reference TRBV7-9 and TRBJ1-1, is DTGVSQNPRHKITKRGQNVTFRCDPISEHNRLYWYRQTLGQGPEFLTYFQNEAQLEKSRLLSDRFSAERPKGSFSTLEIQRTEQGDSAMYLCASSAMGGLNTEAFFGQGTRLTVV.